This T cell receptor beta chain was sequenced for a study of T-cell memory formation after mild COVID-19. Using its own MiXCR run on the 5' RACE reads, TCRdb lists one record per CDR3 protein. Among 350,000 to 500,000 distinct CDR3 sequences, under 20% were seen once, and the ten largest hold around a fifth. There are 11 residues in the CDR3. Per germline, CDR1 SQVTM and CDR2 ANQGSEA. V was shortened by 5 bases and J by 4 bases, with 6 bases between the two germline ends. The source material was PBMCs or a T cell subset sorted from them (not recorded which). The chain combines TRBV29-1 with TRBJ2-1, with a tentative D call TRBD2 (5 bases). The receptor comes from a man aged 18 to 30 who had mild COVID-19 (a few samples of this study predate the infection). Cell type and time point are not known. DNA for the CDR3: TGCAGCGTTTCGGGGTACAATGAGCAGTTCTTC. It yields the protein CSVSGYNEQFF.